The 19 T cell receptor beta chains below come from one sample, sequenced in a study of blood T cell repertoires in COVID-19. Data came from immunoSEQ multiplex PCR; TCRdb stores just in-frame clones and leaves some out. The repertoire has about 94,000 clones, over 75% of them found once; the top ten carry 4.9%. The material sequenced was peripheral blood. These TCRs come from a woman older than 75 with acute or convalescent COVID-19.

The CDR3 nucleotides read TGTGCCAGCAGCCAAGTCCAGTTCGGGGGGGAAGATACGCAGTATTTT. Amino acid sequence: CASSQVQFGGEDTQYF. This chain connects TRBV14 to TRBJ2-3, with 8 nucleotides matching TRBD2. Germline-derived CDR1 and CDR2 are SGHDN and FVKESK. The CDR3 covers 16 residues. V was pared by 1 base and J by 5 bases, with 8 bases of the junction left unmatched.

This chain links TRBV9 with TRBJ2-1; D not certain. Germline CDR1 is SGDLS and CDR2 is YYNGEE. Deletions cut 1 base from V and 10 bases from J, with 15 bases between. The CDR3 extends over 14 amino acids. CDR3 bases: TGTGCCAGCAGCGTACGGAGATCGGCGCAGGAGCAGTTCTTC. Translation: CASSVRRSAQEQFF.

The rearrangement links TRBV19 to TRBJ1-1, with TRBD1 identical over 7 bases. The V gene's germline CDR1 is LNHDA and CDR2 SQIVND (reference sequence). V dropped 6 bases and J dropped 0; count of bases not matched to a gene: 4. The CDR3 spans 14 residues. CDR3 in DNA: TGTGCCAGTAGGGAGACAGGGCTGAACACTGAAGCTTTCTTT. It translates to CASRETGLNTEAFF. The whole variable domain, filled in from reference TRBV19 and TRBJ1-1, reads DGGITQSPKYLFRKEGQNVTLSCEQNLNHDAMYWYRQDPGQGLRLIYYSQIVNDFQKGDIAEGYSVSREKKESFPLTVTSAQKNPTAFYLCASRETGLNTEAFFGQGTRLTVV.

The chain links TRBV11-2 to TRBJ2-1; TRBD1 aligns across 7 bases. J lost 4 bases, V lost 0 bases, and 9 bases had no gene match. CDR1 is SGHAT and CDR2 is FQNNGV in the germline V gene. This CDR3 comprises 17 residues. The CDR3, as DNA: TGTGCCAGCAGCTTAGATCATCGCCAGGACAGGTACAATGAGCAGTTCTTC. Protein product: CASSLDHRQDRYNEQFF.

V gene TRBV5-6 combines with J gene TRBJ2-3; TRBD2 agrees at 8 bases. CDR3 length: 17 amino acids. The ends lost 0 bases at V and 2 bases at J; junction bases unmatched: 8. Germline CDR1 reads SGHDT; CDR2 reads YYEEEE. CDR3 nucleotides: TGTGCCAGCAGCTTGGCCAAACTAGCGGCTTACACAGATACGCAGTATTTT. Protein product: CASSLAKLAAYTDTQYF.

The chain links TRBV6-5 to TRBJ2-6; D gene ambiguous. This CDR3 contains 15 residues. Per the germline V gene, CDR1 is MNHEY and CDR2 is SVGAGI. V gave up 4 bases and J gave up 0 bases, with 7 bases separating them. The CDR3 sequence is CASSSVGSGANVLTF. The CDR3 bases are TGTGCCAGCAGTTCGGTCGGCTCTGGGGCCAACGTCCTGACTTTC.

The sample holds a few counts of this clone. The chain couples TRBV19 to TRBJ1-1, with D maybe TRBD1 (5 bases). From germline, CDR1 is LNHDA and CDR2 SQIVND (reference sequence). Between the trimmed V and J ends, which lost 3 bases and 3 bases, there was a span of 11 bases. The CDR3 sequence is 14 residues long. The CDR3 sequence: CASSIVRADTEAFF. Here the CDR3 DNA reads TGTGCCAGTAGTATTGTCAGGGCGGACACTGAAGCTTTCTTT.

The CDR3 nucleotides read TGTGCCAGCAGCTTAGCTCAGGCGCGCTCCTACAATGAGCAGTTCTTC. Its protein is CASSLAQARSYNEQFF. The rearrangement uses TRBV7-2 and TRBJ2-1; the D is unclear. Trimming took off 0 bases at V and 0 bases at J, with 9 bases between the two ends. The CDR3 has 16 residues. Germline-derived CDR1 and CDR2 are SGHTA and FQGNSA.

The CDR3 loop is CASKRLAGSGDTQYF. The CDR3 DNA follows: TGTGCCAGCAAGAGGCTAGCGGGGAGTGGGGATACGCAGTATTTT. The chain carries TRBV2 and TRBJ2-3, with 9 bases matching TRBD2. Germline V lookup: CDR1 SNHLY, CDR2 FYNNEI. The CDR3 totals 15 residues. V gave up 7 bases and J gave up 6 bases; unmatched junction bases: 11.

The chain couples TRBV6-2 or TRBV6-3 to TRBJ1-2; 7 nucleotides line up with TRBD1. The CDR3 consists of 13 residues. CDR1 MNHEY and CDR2 SVGEGT come from the germline V gene. V lost 6 bases, J lost 8 bases, and 9 bases stayed unmatched. CDR3 in DNA: TGTGCCAGCAGCCCATACAGGGGACCCGGCTACACCTTC. Translated: CASSPYRGPGYTF.

The chain employs TRBV18 and TRBJ2-7, with 9 positions matching TRBD1. Trimming removed 3 bases from V and 4 bases from J; junction bases left unmatched: 13. The CDR3 covers 17 residues. Looked up from germline, CDR1 is KGHSH and CDR2 is LQKENI. For the CDR3, the DNA is TGTGCCAGCTCACCCACAATTCCGGGACAGGGACTTTACGAGCAGTACTTC. Its translation is CASSPTIPGQGLYEQYF. Full variable domain (outside the CDR3, taken from reference TRBV18 and TRBJ2-7): NAGVMQNPRHLVRRRGQEARLRCSPMKGHSHVYWYRQLPEEGLKFMVYLQKENIIDESGMPKERFSAEFPKEGPSILRIQQVVRGDSAAYFCASSPTIPGQGLYEQYFGPGTRLTVT.

This chain joins TRBV11-3 and TRBJ2-1, with a possible D match to TRBD2 (6 bases). The CDR3 runs 15 residues. The germline V gene has CDR1 SGHNT and CDR2 YENEEA. With 5 bases removed from V and 3 bases from J, the gap between germline ends came to 14 bases. The CDR3 loop is CASSRGTGDYNEQFF. CDR3 DNA: TGTGCCAGCAGCAGAGGGACGGGAGACTACAATGAGCAGTTCTTC.

This chain links TRBV7-2 with TRBJ1-4; D gene unclear. Trimming took 5 bases from V and 5 from J, leaving 9 bases between them. The CDR3 extends over 13 amino acids. The germline V gene encodes CDR1 SGHTA and CDR2 FQGNSA. CDR3 loop: CASSQPENEKLFF. Written as DNA, the CDR3 is TGTGCCAGCAGCCAGCCGGAGAATGAAAAACTGTTTTTT.

The chain couples TRBV7-2 to TRBJ1-6, with 8 bases matching TRBD1. V lost 8 bases, J lost 10 bases, and 10 bases stayed unmatched. Germline V gene lookup returns CDR1 SGHTA and CDR2 FQGNSA. This CDR3 is 14 amino acids long. The CDR3 DNA reads as TGTGCCAGCGACCGGGGACAGGCGGGCTCACCCCTCCACTTT. Encoded protein: CASDRGQAGSPLHF.

The V and J genes are TRBV5-1 and TRBJ2-7, with 7 nucleotides matching TRBD2. Germline V lookup: CDR1 SGHRS, CDR2 YFSETQ. The CDR3 loop spans 14 amino acids. J lost 5 bases, V lost 3 bases, and 8 bases had no gene match. CDR3 DNA: TGCGCCAGCAGCTATTCGGGAGGTCCGGACGAGCAGTACTTC. This sequence encodes CASSYSGGPDEQYF.

The chain has TRBV6-2 or TRBV6-3 and TRBJ1-5; 7 nucleotides agree with TRBD1. After removal of 6 bases from V and 2 bases from J, the junction contained 10 bases not matched to a gene. The CDR3 is 16 amino acids. In germline, CDR1 is MNHEY, CDR2 SVGEGT. The CDR3 coding sequence is TGTGCCAGCAGCAGCGACAGGGAAGGTGGCAATCAGCCCCAGCATTTT. Protein product: CASSSDREGGNQPQHF.

This clone was observed a handful of times. The V and J genes are TRBV5-6 and TRBJ1-1; D is perhaps TRBD1 (5 bases). V lost 4 bases to trimming and J lost 1 base, with 20 bases between them. This CDR3 contains 17 residues. CDR1 SGHDT and CDR2 YYEEEE come from the germline V gene. In nucleotides, the CDR3 is TGTGCCAGCAGCCATCGGTTTGCTGTCGGGGGGAACACTGAAGCTTTCTTT. As protein: CASSHRFAVGGNTEAFF.

This chain links TRBV5-1 with TRBJ1-5; no clear D gene. The germline CDR1 and CDR2 sequences are SGHRS and YFSETQ. The CDR3 is 13 residues long. The V and J ends lost 0 bases and 3 bases respectively, with 4 bases between them. The CDR3 DNA sequence: TGCGCCAGCAGCTTGGATAACAATCAGCCCCAGCATTTT. Amino acids: CASSLDNNQPQHF.

This clone has just a few counts. The genes are TRBV19 and TRBJ1-5; the D gene is possibly TRBD1 (5 bases). This CDR3 has 14 residues. The germline V and J ends were trimmed by 4 bases and 6 bases, with 13 bases remaining between them. Germline V gives CDR1 LNHDA, CDR2 SQIVND (reference sequence). CDR3 loop: CASSTTGALQPQHF. DNA for the CDR3: TGTGCCAGTAGTACTACTGGGGCCCTTCAGCCCCAGCATTTT. The full variable domain, rest sourced from reference TRBV19 and TRBJ1-5, is DGGITQSPKYLFRKEGQNVTLSCEQNLNHDAMYWYRQDPGQGLRLIYYSQIVNDFQKGDIAEGYSVSREKKESFPLTVTSAQKNPTAFYLCASSTTGALQPQHFGDGTRLSIL.